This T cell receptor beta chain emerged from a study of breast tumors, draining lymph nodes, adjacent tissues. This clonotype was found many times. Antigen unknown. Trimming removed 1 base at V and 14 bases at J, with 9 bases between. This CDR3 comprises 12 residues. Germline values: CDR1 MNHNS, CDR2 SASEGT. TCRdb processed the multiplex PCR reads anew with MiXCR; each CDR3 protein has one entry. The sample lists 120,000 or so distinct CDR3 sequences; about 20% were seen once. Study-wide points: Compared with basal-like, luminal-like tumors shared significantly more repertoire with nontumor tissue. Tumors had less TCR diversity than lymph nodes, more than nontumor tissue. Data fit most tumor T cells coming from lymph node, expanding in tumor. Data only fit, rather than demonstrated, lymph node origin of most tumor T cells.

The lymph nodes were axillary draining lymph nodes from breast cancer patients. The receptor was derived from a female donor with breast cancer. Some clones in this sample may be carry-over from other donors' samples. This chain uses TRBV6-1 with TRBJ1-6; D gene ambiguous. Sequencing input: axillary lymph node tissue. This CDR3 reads CASSEVVGALHF. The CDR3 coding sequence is TGTGCCAGCAGTGAAGTTGTGGGAGCCCTCCACTTT.